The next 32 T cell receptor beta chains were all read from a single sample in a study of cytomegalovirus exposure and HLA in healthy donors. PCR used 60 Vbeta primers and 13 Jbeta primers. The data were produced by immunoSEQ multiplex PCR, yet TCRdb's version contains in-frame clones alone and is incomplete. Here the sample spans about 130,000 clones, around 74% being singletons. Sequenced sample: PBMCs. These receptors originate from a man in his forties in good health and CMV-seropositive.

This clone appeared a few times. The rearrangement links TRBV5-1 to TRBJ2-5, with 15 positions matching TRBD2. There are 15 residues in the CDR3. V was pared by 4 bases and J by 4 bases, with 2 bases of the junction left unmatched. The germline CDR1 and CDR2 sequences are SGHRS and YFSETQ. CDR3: CASSRTSGGGETQYF. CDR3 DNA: TGCGCCAGCAGCCGGACTAGCGGGGGGGGAGAGACCCAGTACTTC.

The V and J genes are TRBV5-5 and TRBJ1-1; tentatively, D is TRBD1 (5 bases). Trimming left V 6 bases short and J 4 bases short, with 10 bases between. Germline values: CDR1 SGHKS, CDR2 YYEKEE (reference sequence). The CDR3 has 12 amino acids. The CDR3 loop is CASILQGTEAFF. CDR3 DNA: TGTGCCAGCATCCTTCAGGGCACTGAAGCTTTCTTT.

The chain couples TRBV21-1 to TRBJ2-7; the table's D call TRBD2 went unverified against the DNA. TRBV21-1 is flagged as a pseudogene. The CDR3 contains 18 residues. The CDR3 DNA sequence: TGTGCCAGCAGCAAAGAGGGCAGAAGCGGGGGTTTCGGGTACGAGCAGTACTTC. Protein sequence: CASSKEGRSGGFGYEQYF.

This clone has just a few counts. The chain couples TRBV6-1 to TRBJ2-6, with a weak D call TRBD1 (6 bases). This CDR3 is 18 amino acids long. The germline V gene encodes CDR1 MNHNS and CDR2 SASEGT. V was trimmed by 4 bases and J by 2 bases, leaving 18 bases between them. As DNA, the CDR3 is TGTGCCAGCAGTGGGGTCGGCAGGGGCGGCACTGGGGCCAACGTCCTGACTTTC. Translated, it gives CASSGVGRGGTGANVLTF.

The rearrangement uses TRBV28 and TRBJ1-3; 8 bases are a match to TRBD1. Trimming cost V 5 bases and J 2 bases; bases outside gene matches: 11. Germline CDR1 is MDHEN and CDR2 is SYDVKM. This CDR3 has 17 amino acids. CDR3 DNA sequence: TGTGCCAGCAGTCCCCGACAGGGGAGGGTCGCTGGAAACACCATATATTTT. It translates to CASSPRQGRVAGNTIYF. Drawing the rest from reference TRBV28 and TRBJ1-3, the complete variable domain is DVKVTQSSRYLVKRTGEKVFLECVQDMDHENMFWYRQDPGLGLRLIYFSYDVKMKEKGDIPEGYSVSREKKERFSLILESASTNQTSMYLCASSPRQGRVAGNTIYFGEGSWLTVV.

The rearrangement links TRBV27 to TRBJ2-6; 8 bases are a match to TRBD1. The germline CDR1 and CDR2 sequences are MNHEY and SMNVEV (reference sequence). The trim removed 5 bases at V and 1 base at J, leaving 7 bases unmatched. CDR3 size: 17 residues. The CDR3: CASSPGTGPSGANVLTF. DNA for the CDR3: TGTGCCAGCAGTCCGGGGACAGGTCCTTCTGGGGCCAACGTCCTGACTTTC.

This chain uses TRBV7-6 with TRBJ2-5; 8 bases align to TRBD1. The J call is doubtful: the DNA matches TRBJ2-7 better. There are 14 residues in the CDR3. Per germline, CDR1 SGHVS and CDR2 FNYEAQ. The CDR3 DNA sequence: TGTGCCAGCAGCAGGGGGACAGGCGCCTACGAGCAGTACTTC. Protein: CASSRGTGAYEQYF.

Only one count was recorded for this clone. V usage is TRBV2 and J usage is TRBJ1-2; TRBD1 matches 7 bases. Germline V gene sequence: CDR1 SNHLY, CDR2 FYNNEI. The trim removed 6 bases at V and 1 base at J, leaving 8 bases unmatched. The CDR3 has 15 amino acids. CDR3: CASRGDRLINYGYTF. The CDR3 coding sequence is TGTGCCAGCAGGGGGGACAGACTAATTAACTATGGCTACACCTTC.

CDR3 sequence (DNA): TGTGCCAGTACCCTCGGGCAGGGAAGGAATCAGCCCCAGCATTTT. Protein sequence: CASTLGQGRNQPQHF. The rearrangement links TRBV19 to TRBJ1-5, with D tentatively TRBD1 (5 bases). The V end was cut by 7 bases, the J end by 4 bases, with 17 bases between. The CDR3 totals 15 residues. CDR1 LNHDA and CDR2 SQIVND come from the germline V gene (reference sequence). The full variable domain, rest sourced from reference TRBV19 and TRBJ1-5, is DGGITQSPKYLFRKEGQNVTLSCEQNLNHDAMYWYRQDPGQGLRLIYYSQIVNDFQKGDIAEGYSVSREKKESFPLTVTSAQKNPTAFYLCASTLGQGRNQPQHFGDGTRLSIL.

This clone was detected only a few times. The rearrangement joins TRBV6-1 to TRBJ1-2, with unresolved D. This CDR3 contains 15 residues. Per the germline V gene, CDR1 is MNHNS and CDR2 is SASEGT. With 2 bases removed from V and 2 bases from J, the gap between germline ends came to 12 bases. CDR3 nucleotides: TGTGCCAGCAGTGAATGGGCAGAAAAAAACTATGGCTACACCTTC. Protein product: CASSEWAEKNYGYTF.

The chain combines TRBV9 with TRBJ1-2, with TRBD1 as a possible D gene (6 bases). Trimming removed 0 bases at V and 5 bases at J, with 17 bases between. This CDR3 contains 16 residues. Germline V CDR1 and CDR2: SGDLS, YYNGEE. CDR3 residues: CASSVEEGGDFYGYTF. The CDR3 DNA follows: TGTGCCAGCAGCGTAGAGGAGGGGGGGGATTTTTATGGCTACACCTTC.

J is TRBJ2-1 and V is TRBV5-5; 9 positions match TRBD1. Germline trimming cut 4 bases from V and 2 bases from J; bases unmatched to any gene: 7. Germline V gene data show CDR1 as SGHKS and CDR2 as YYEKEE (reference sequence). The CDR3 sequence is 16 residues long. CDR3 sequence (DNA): TGTGCCAGCAGCCCCTATACAGGGGGCACCTACAATGAGCAGTTCTTC. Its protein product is CASSPYTGGTYNEQFF.

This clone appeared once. The DNA for the CDR3 is TGTGCCAGCAGCCTAAGGACAGGGAGGGACTACGAGCAGTACTTC. Translating gives CASSLRTGRDYEQYF. The J gene is TRBJ2-7, the V gene TRBV11-2, with D perhaps matching TRBD1 (8 bases). Germline V lookup: CDR1 SGHAT, CDR2 FQNNGV. Trimming removed 5 bases at V and 3 bases at J, with 17 bases between. This CDR3 region has 15 residues.

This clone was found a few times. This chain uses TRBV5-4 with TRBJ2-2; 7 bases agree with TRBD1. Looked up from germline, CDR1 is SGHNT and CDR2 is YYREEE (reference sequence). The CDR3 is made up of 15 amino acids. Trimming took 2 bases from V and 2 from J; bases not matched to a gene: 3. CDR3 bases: TGTGCCAGCAGCTTCCGGGACAGAAACACCGGGGAGCTGTTTTTT. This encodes CASSFRDRNTGELFF.

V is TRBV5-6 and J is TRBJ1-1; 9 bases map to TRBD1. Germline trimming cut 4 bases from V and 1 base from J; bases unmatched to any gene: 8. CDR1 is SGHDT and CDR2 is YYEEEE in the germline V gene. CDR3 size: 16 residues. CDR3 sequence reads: CASSPDRGRRNTEAFF. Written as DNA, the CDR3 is TGTGCCAGCAGCCCGGACAGGGGAAGGAGGAACACTGAAGCTTTCTTT.

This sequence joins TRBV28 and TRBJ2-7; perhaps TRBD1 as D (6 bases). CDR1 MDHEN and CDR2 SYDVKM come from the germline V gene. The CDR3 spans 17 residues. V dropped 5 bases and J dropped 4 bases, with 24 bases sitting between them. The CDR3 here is CASSPLVEQGFGYEQYF. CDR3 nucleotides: TGTGCCAGCAGTCCCCTAGTCGAACAGGGTTTTGGGTACGAGCAGTACTTC.

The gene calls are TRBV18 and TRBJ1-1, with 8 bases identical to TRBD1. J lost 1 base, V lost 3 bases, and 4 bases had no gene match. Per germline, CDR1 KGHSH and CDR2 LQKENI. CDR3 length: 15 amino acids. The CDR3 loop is CASSPRDRTNTEAFF. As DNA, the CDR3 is TGTGCCAGCTCACCCCGGGACAGGACGAACACTGAAGCTTTCTTT.

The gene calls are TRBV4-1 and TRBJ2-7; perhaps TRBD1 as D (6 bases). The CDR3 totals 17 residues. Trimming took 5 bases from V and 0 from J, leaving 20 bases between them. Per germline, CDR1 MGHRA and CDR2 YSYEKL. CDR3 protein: CASSYGTQGHSSYEQYF. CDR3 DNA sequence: TGCGCCAGCAGCTACGGGACACAAGGTCACAGCTCCTACGAGCAGTACTTC.

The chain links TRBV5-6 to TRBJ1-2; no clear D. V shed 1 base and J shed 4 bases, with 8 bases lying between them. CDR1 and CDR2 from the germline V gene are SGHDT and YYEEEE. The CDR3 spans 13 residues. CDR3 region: CASSLNRIYGYTF. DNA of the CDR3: TGTGCCAGCAGCTTGAACAGAATCTATGGCTACACCTTC. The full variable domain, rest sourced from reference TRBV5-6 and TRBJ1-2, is DAGVTQSPTHLIKTRGQQVTLRCSPKSGHDTVSWYQQALGQGPQFIFQYYEEEERQRGNFPDRFSGHQFPNYSSELNVNALLLGDSALYLCASSLNRIYGYTFGSGTRLTVV.

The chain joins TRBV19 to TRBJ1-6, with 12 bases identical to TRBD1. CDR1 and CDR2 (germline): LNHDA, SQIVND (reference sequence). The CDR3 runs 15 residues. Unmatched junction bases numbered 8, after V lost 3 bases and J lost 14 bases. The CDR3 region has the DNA TGTGCCAGTAGTATTCCGGGACAGGGGGCGAGAACCCTCCACTTT. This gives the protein CASSIPGQGARTLHF. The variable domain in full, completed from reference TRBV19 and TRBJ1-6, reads DGGITQSPKYLFRKEGQNVTLSCEQNLNHDAMYWYRQDPGQGLRLIYYSQIVNDFQKGDIAEGYSVSREKKESFPLTVTSAQKNPTAFYLCASSIPGQGARTLHFGNGTRLTVT.

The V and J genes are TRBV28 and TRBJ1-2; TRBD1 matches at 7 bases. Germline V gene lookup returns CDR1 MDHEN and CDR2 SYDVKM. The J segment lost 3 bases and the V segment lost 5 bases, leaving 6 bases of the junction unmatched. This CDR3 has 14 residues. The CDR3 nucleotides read TGTGCCAGCAGTAAGGACAGGTCGCACTATGGCTACACCTTC. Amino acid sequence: CASSKDRSHYGYTF.

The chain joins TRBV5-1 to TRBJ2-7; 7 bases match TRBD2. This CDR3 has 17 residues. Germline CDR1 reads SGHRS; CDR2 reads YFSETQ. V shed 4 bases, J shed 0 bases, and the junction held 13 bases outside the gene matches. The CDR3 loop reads CASSPGGSGGSSYEQYF. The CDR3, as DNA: TGCGCCAGCAGCCCGGGTGGCTCCGGGGGGAGCTCCTACGAGCAGTACTTC.

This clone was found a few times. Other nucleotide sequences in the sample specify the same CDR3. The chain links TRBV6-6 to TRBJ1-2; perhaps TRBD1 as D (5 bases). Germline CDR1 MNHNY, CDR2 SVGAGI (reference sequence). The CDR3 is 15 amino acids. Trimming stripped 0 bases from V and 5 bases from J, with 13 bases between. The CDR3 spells CASSYSQEIGYGYTF. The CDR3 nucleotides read TGTGCCAGCAGTTACTCACAGGAGATTGGATATGGCTACACCTTC.

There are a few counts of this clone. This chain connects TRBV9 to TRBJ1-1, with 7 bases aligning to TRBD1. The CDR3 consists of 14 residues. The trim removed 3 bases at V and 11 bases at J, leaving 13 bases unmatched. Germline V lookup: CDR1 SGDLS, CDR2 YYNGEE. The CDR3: CASSAQTQGPKAFF. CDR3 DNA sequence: TGTGCCAGCAGCGCGCAAACACAGGGGCCCAAGGCTTTCTTT.

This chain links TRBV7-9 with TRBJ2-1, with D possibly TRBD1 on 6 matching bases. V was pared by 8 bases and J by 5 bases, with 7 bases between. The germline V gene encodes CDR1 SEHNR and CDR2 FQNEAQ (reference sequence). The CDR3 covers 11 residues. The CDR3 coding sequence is TGTGCCAGCGGACAGAACAATGAGCAGTTCTTC. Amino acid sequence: CASGQNNEQFF.

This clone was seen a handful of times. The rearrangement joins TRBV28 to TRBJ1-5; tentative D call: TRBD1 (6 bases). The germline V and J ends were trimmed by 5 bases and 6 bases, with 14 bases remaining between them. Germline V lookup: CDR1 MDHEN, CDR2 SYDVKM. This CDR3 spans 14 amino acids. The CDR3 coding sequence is TGTGCCAGCAGTCCATCACAGGGTTTTCAGCCCCAGCATTTT. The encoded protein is CASSPSQGFQPQHF. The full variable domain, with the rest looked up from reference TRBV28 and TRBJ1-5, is DVKVTQSSRYLVKRTGEKVFLECVQDMDHENMFWYRQDPGLGLRLIYFSYDVKMKEKGDIPEGYSVSREKKERFSLILESASTNQTSMYLCASSPSQGFQPQHFGDGTRLSIL.

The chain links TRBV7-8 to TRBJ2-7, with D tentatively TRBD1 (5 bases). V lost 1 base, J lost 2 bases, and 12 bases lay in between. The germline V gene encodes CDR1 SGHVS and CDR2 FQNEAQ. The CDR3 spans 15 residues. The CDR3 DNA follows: TGTGCCAGCAGCTTAGAAAGGGCCAGGGCCTACGAGCAGTACTTC. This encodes CASSLERARAYEQYF.

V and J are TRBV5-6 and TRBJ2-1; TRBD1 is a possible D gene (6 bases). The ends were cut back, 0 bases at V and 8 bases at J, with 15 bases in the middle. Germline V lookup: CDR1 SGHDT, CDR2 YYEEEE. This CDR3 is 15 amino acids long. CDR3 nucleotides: TGTGCCAGCAGCTTGGTCGGCAGGGGTGGAGATGAGCAGTTCTTC. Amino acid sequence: CASSLVGRGGDEQFF.

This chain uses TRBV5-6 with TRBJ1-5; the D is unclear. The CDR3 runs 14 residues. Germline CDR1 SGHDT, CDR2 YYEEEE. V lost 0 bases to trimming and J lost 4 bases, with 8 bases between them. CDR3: CASSLAGKNQPQHF. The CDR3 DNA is TGTGCCAGCAGCTTGGCAGGTAAAAATCAGCCCCAGCATTTT. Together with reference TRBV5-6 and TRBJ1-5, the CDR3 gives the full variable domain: DAGVTQSPTHLIKTRGQQVTLRCSPKSGHDTVSWYQQALGQGPQFIFQYYEEEERQRGNFPDRFSGHQFPNYSSELNVNALLLGDSALYLCASSLAGKNQPQHFGDGTRLSIL.

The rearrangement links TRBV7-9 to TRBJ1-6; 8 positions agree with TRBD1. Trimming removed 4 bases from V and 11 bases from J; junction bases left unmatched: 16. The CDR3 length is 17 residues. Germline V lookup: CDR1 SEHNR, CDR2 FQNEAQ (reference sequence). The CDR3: CASSWTGTGALGAPLHF. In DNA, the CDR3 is TGTGCCAGCAGCTGGACCGGGACAGGCGCTTTAGGGGCACCCCTCCACTTT. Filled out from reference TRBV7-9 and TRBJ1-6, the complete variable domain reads DTGVSQNPRHKITKRGQNVTFRCDPISEHNRLYWYRQTLGQGPEFLTYFQNEAQLEKSRLLSDRFSAERPKGSFSTLEIQRTEQGDSAMYLCASSWTGTGALGAPLHFGNGTRLTVT.

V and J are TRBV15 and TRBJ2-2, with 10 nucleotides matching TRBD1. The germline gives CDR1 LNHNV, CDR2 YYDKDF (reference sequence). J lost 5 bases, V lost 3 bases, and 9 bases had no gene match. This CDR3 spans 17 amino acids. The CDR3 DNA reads TGTGCCACCAGCAGTCGGCCGGGACAGGGGCTAACCGGGGAGCTGTTTTTT. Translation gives CATSSRPGQGLTGELFF.

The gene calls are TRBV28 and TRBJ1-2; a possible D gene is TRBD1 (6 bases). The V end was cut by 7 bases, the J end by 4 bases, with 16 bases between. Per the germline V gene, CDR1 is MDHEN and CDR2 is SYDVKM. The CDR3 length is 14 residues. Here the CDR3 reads CASIVGGSSYGYTF. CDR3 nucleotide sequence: TGTGCCAGCATCGTAGGGGGATCGTCCTATGGCTACACCTTC.